The clone carrying this T cell receptor beta chain showed up just a few times. These data originate in a study of PD-1 blockade in mismatch repair-deficient tumors. Germline assignment: CDR1 MGHDK and CDR2 SYGVNS. V lost 8 bases and J 2 bases, leaving 10 bases between the germline ends. There are 13 residues in the CDR3. The data were produced by immunoSEQ multiplex PCR, yet TCRdb's version contains in-frame clones alone and is incomplete. Altogether around 40,000 clones are present, roughly 83% being singletons, with the ten largest covering approximately 0.98%. The receptor comes from an adult with mismatch repair-deficient cancer. The specimen was PBMCs, collected approximately 41 weeks after starting pembrolizumab. The V call is TRBV25-1, the J call TRBJ1-3; D gene unclear. CDR3 residues: CASAPRAGNTIYF. In DNA, the CDR3 is TGTGCCAGCGCCCCGAGGGCTGGAAACACCATATATTTT.